Here is one TCR beta chain with its context. The antigen is not known. This sample was included in a study of T cell responses to AZD1222 COVID-19 vaccine. At the level of the study: Investigators merged groups given second doses at roughly 4 or roughly 12 weeks. Overall study results and limits: Females outnumbered males among donors, who were mostly white British; clonal diversity was possibly underestimated. Following two doses of AZD1222, Spike-specific TCR breadth and depth rose.

Method: immunoSEQ multiplex PCR; TCRdb's copy keeps in-frame clones and lacks some. The table has around 110,000 clones, 80% to 90% seen once. The V end was cut by 6 bases, the J end by 4 bases, with 10 bases between. The CDR3 is 13 residues long. The V gene's germline CDR1 is KGHSH and CDR2 LQKENI. The receptor was derived from an adult in good health. The V call is TRBV18, the J call TRBJ1-5; no clear D gene. The sample in question was peripheral blood, obtained on day 0 of AZD1222 vaccination. The CDR3 sequence is CASSLGLNQPQHF. CDR3 sequence (DNA): TGTGCCAGCTCGCTGGGCCTTAATCAGCCCCAGCATTTT.